This T cell receptor beta chain was retrieved from a study of blood T cell repertoires in COVID-19. This CDR3 has 12 residues. V lost 6 bases, J lost 7 bases, and 2 bases stayed unmatched. Germline V lookup: CDR1 MDHEN, CDR2 SYDVKM. Assay used: immunoSEQ multiplex PCR; TCRdb lists only in-frame clones, some missing. The table lists 150,000 to 200,000 clones, approximately 90% of them singletons. This clonotype originated in a man between 65 and 79 years old with active or convalescent COVID-19. The genes are TRBV28 and TRBJ2-2; TRBD2 matches 7 bases. Sequenced: peripheral blood. The CDR3 DNA reads as TGTGCCAGCAGGTCGGGGGGCGGGGAGCTGTTTTTT. Translating it yields CASRSGGGELFF.